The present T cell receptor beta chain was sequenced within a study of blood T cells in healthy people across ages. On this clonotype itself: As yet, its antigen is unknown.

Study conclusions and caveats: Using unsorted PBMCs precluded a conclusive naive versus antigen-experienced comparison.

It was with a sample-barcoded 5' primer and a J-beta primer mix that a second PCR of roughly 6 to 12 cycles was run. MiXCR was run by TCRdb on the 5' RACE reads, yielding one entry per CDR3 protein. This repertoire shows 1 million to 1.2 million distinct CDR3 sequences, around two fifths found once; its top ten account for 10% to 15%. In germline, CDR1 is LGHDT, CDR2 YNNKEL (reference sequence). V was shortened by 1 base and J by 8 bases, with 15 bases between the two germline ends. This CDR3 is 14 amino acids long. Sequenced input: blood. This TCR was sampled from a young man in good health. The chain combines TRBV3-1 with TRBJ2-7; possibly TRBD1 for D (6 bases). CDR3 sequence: CASSQVRGTGQQYF. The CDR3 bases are TGTGCCAGCAGCCAAGTTAGGGGCACAGGGCAGCAGTACTTC.